Listed here are 20 T cell receptor beta chains from one sample, sequenced in a study of T cell repertoires in aging, cancer and after chemotherapy. Peripheral blood genomic DNA, not sorted cells or RNA, was the template. Multiplex touch-down PCR with TRB-A/B primers amplified rearranged V-D-J TRB sequences. TCRdb independently ran MiXCR on the multiplex PCR reads; one entry per CDR3 protein. The sample records about 8,200 distinct CDR3 sequences, more than 25% being singletons. Sequenced input: blood. The receptors originated from a human donor in good health.

The V and J genes are TRBV14 and TRBJ1-1; D is ambiguous. There are 15 residues in the CDR3. Germline V lookup: CDR1 SGHDN, CDR2 FVKESK. V lost 4 bases and J lost 4, with 16 bases in between. The CDR3 nucleotides read TGTGCCAGCAGCCGATCAAGAGCACTGGGCACTGAAGCTTTCTTT. It translates to CASSRSRALGTEAFF.

This clonotype ranks as medium-sized (0.01 to 0.1%). V and J are TRBV27 and TRBJ2-2; 7 bases fit TRBD1. The CDR3 is 15 residues long. Germline V gene lookup returns CDR1 MNHEY and CDR2 SMNVEV (reference sequence). V shed 3 bases, J shed 4 bases, and the junction held 5 bases outside the gene matches. The CDR3 bases are TGTGCCAGCAGTTTCGACAGGGACCCCACCGGGGAGCTGTTTTTT. Its protein is CASSFDRDPTGELFF.

The J gene is TRBJ1-2, the V gene TRBV6-5, with TRBD1 as a possible D gene (6 bases). This CDR3 region has 15 residues. V was shortened by 0 bases and J by 2 bases, with 10 bases between the two germline ends. Per germline, CDR1 MNHEY and CDR2 SVGAGI. The CDR3 spells CASSYSRGENYGYTF. CDR3 nucleotides: TGTGCCAGCAGTTACTCCAGGGGAGAGAACTATGGCTACACCTTC.

This clonotype has a single count. The genes are TRBV4-3 and TRBJ1-1; TRBD1 agrees at 7 bases. After removal of 7 bases from V and 5 bases from J, the junction contained 19 bases not matched to a gene. Germline CDR1 LGHNA, CDR2 YSLEER. The CDR3 runs to 17 residues. The CDR3 spells CASTEGSYTGVWTEAFF. The CDR3 DNA sequence: TGCGCCAGCACCGAGGGGTCCTATACAGGGGTGTGGACTGAAGCTTTCTTT.

This clonotype was detected a few times. The chain links TRBV12-3 or TRBV12-4 to TRBJ2-7; D ambiguous. The V and J ends lost 1 base and 3 bases respectively, with 16 bases between them. CDR3 size: 16 residues. CDR3 residues: CASSLGTTTILYEQYF. CDR3 coding DNA: TGTGCCAGCAGTTTAGGAACCACGACAATCCTCTACGAGCAGTACTTC.

This clonotype has a handful of counts. V usage is TRBV6-6 and J usage is TRBJ2-7, with D hard to call. The V end was cut by 2 bases, the J end by 2 bases, with 4 bases between. This CDR3 has 12 amino acids. Germline CDR1 and CDR2: MNHNY and SVGAGI (reference sequence). The CDR3 loop is CASSYGPYEQYF. For the CDR3, the DNA is TGTGCCAGCAGTTACGGACCCTACGAGCAGTACTTC.

This clonotype has just a few counts. This chain connects TRBV12-3 or TRBV12-4 to TRBJ1-5; 8 nucleotides line up with TRBD1. The CDR3 runs to 14 residues. V shed 3 bases, J shed 5 bases, and the junction held 3 bases outside the gene matches. The CDR3 sequence: CASSLGTGYQPQHF. CDR3 in DNA: TGTGCCAGCAGTTTGGGGACAGGCTATCAGCCCCAGCATTTT.

As for this clonotype: Sequence at one end of the junction differs from germline and may be a read error. The gene calls are TRBV6-2 or TRBV6-3 and TRBJ2-7, with D uncertain. Germline CDR1 and CDR2: MNHEY and SVGEGT. The CDR3 consists of 10 residues. The DNA of the CDR3 is TGTGTCAGCAGTTACAACCCGCAGTACTTC. Encoded protein: CVSSYNPQYF.

Comment on this clonotype: Relative to the germline gene, one junction end is altered; a read error may explain this. The rearrangement links TRBV5-4 to TRBJ1-2, with no clear D. The CDR3 is 16 residues long. Per the germline V gene, CDR1 is SGHNT and CDR2 is YYREEE (reference sequence). This CDR3 is CASSLKRERPNYGYTF. In DNA, the CDR3 is TGTGCCAGCAGCTTGAAGCGGGAGAGACCTAACTATGGCTATACCTTC.

This clonotype is classed as medium-sized. This chain joins TRBV6-5 and TRBJ2-1; unclear D gene. CDR1 is MNHEY, CDR2 SVGAGI, per germline. The V end lost 4 bases, the J end lost 10 bases, and 17 bases lay between the germline ends. This CDR3 is 14 amino acids long. For the CDR3, the DNA is TGTGCCAGCAGTTCCACCGGGTCTTGGATGGAGCAGTTCTTC. The encoded protein is CASSSTGSWMEQFF.

A note on this clonotype: A much more abundant neighbour one base away suggests this may be a read error. The V call is TRBV27, the J call TRBJ2-7, with D perhaps TRBD1 (5 bases). Germline lookup yields CDR1 MNHEY and CDR2 SMNVEV (reference sequence). V shed 5 bases and J shed 2 bases, with 10 bases lying between them. The CDR3 covers 13 residues. The CDR3: CASSTRAAYEQYF. In DNA, the CDR3 is TGTGCCAGCAGTACCAGGGCAGCCTACGAGCAGTACTTC.

The chain carries TRBV20-1 and TRBJ2-3, with D possibly TRBD2 on 5 matching bases. This CDR3 contains 15 residues. Germline loops: CDR1 DFQATT, CDR2 SNEGSKA (reference sequence). Trimming removed 0 bases from V and 4 bases from J, with 14 bases in between. The CDR3 region is CSARDFRDRSDTQYF. The DNA for the CDR3 is TGCAGTGCTAGAGATTTCCGGGATCGGTCAGATACGCAGTATTTT.

This chain uses TRBV4-3 with TRBJ1-5, with D tentatively TRBD1 (6 bases). Per germline, CDR1 LGHNA and CDR2 YSLEER. This CDR3 spans 16 amino acids. V gave up 1 base and J gave up 2 bases, with 12 bases separating them. CDR3 protein: CASSQVIGGGNQPQHF. The CDR3 DNA sequence: TGCGCCAGCAGCCAAGTCATCGGGGGCGGCAATCAGCCCCAGCATTTT.

The chain carries TRBV6-4 and TRBJ1-2, with a possible D match to TRBD1 (6 bases). The CDR3 runs 15 residues. Per the germline V gene, CDR1 is MRHNA and CDR2 is SNTAGT. V was cut by 3 bases and J by 4 bases, with 15 bases left in between. DNA of the CDR3: TGTGCCAGCAGTGAAGAACAGGGCGGCGGCTATGGCTACACCTTC. Translating it yields CASSEEQGGGYGYTF.

This clonotype is medium-sized by share. The V call is TRBV6-5, the J call TRBJ2-5, with D hard to call. The CDR3 runs to 15 residues. The V end lost 0 bases, the J end lost 4 bases, and 12 bases lay between the germline ends. The germline gives CDR1 MNHEY, CDR2 SVGAGI. CDR3: CASSYSSFLRETQYF. CDR3 coding DNA: TGTGCCAGCAGTTACTCGTCTTTTCTCCGAGAGACCCAGTACTTC.

The chain links TRBV12-3 or TRBV12-4 to TRBJ1-2; D remains ambiguous. V lost 1 base and J 8 bases, leaving 5 bases between the germline ends. This CDR3 spans 11 amino acids. In nucleotides, the CDR3 is TGTGCCAGCAGTTTAGGTCTAGGCTACACCTTC. Translating gives CASSLGLGYTF.

Judged by abundance, this clonotype is medium-sized. V usage is TRBV6-4 and J usage is TRBJ1-2, with D unresolved. The V gene's germline CDR1 is MRHNA and CDR2 SNTAGT. Trimming took off 0 bases at V and 8 bases at J, with 13 bases between the two ends. This CDR3 has 14 residues. In nucleotides, the CDR3 is TGTGCCAGCAGTGACTCCGCAGGCGTAGGAGGCTACACCTTC. It translates to CASSDSAGVGGYTF.

This clonotype was seen only a few times. This chain uses TRBV6-5 with TRBJ1-1, with 7 bases fitting TRBD1. CDR1 is MNHEY, CDR2 SVGAGI, per germline. With 4 bases clipped from V and 6 bases from J, the junction kept 8 bases outside the gene matches. There are 14 residues in the CDR3. The CDR3 loop reads CASSSTGMVSEAFF. The CDR3 DNA reads TGTGCCAGCAGTTCGACAGGGATGGTGTCTGAAGCTTTCTTT.

This clonotype is a singleton in its sample. This chain uses TRBV6-2 or TRBV6-3 with TRBJ1-2; D not resolved. The CDR3 totals 14 residues. Germline V CDR1 and CDR2: MNHEY, SVGEGT. Trimming left V 8 bases short and J 4 bases short, with 17 bases between. The CDR3 DNA follows: TGTGCCAGCTTTGACCTGGGCAAGATCTATGGCTACACCTTC. Amino acids: CASFDLGKIYGYTF.

The chain links TRBV20-1 to TRBJ2-1, with unresolved D. The CDR3 loop spans 13 amino acids. Deletions cut 3 bases from V and 8 bases from J, with 14 bases between. The V gene's germline CDR1 is DFQATT and CDR2 SNEGSKA (reference sequence). CDR3 in DNA: TGCAGTGCTAGCCCACCCGGAAAGGATGAGCAGTTCTTC. Its translation: CSASPPGKDEQFF.